This T cell receptor (beta chain) was captured by sequencing in a study of T cell repertoires in cytomegalovirus infection. Study summary: Indications came from public TCR beta signatures; they pointed to CMV infection and to a matching HLA type.

TCRdb re-called the reads through MiXCR, storing one row per CDR3 protein. Of almost 550,000 distinct CDR3 sequences in the sample, about 17% were seen once. This clonotype came up many times. What it binds is unknown. This CDR3 is built from 15 residues. The germline V gene encodes CDR1 LGHNA and CDR2 YNFKEQ. With 0 bases clipped from V and 9 bases from J, the junction kept 7 bases outside the gene matches. Findings and limits, study-wide: There were HLA-C-restricted CMV-specific TCR beta clonotypes dominating the ex vivo response. Using cumulative public TCR beta family frequency, the authors identified those who carried CMV together with the relevant HLA.

Specimen: CD8+ T cells from PBMCs. The chain links TRBV4-2 to TRBJ2-1; TRBD2 agrees at 8 bases. The TCR originated in a human donor in good health (CMV status not recorded). Some clones in this sample may be carry-over from other donors' samples. The CDR3 sequence: CASSQDGGALSEQFF. The CDR3 nucleotides read TGTGCCAGCAGCCAAGACGGGGGGGCCCTGAGTGAGCAGTTCTTC.